The source of this TCR beta chain is a study of cytomegalovirus exposure and HLA in healthy donors (dated by TCRdb to 2015 to 2018). About the investigation overall: An earlier analysis of several hundred of the donors reported 276 Gb of sequence data and some 120 million unique TCR beta sequences from roughly 180 million T cells. Typing coverage differed by locus: A, B, C, DRB1 and DQB1 were typed in about 620-640 donors, DQA1 in about 510, DPA1 in approximately 600, and DPB1 in roughly 470. Using immunosequencing, the study profiled T cell repertoires from about 620 subjects and related those repertoires to cytomegalovirus serostatus. A later genetic analysis used genome-wide SNP genotypes for about 60% of the 666 donors, treating that subset as a discovery cohort. All discovery cohort repertoires had been generated on a single sequencing platform. Across approximately 400 genotyped donors of the cohort, an average of approximately 240,000 unique TCR beta nucleotide sequences per donor were sequenced, and approximately 17% of those sequences were non-productive. Donor age, sex, ethnicity and CMV serostatus were compiled together with the repertoire data. Of the approximately 400 genotyped donors, roughly 80% were placed in the genetic ancestry cluster associated with self-reported Caucasian donors. An earlier analysis of 587 of the donors applied high-throughput TCR beta sequencing to assess whether each TCR beta V gene segment acted as functional or pseudogenic. The aim of the study was to test whether cataloging public T cell receptors could identify signatures of past pathogen exposure. In the later analysis, no new phenotypic data were used to find candidate immune exposures; instead, reliance was placed on TCR beta sequences and their occurrence across donors. In addition to the first cohort of 666 subjects, a separate validation cohort of 120 different subjects was used. In a later analysis, previously published TCR beta repertoires from 600 to 850 donors were re-analyzed and high-resolution HLA genotyping was added so that TCR occurrence patterns could be studied. An early release covering 500 to 750 HLA-typed donors comprised about 290 gigabases of sequencing data and around 80 million unique TCR sequences. HLA typing included class I and class II loci at four-digit resolution. The study combined high-throughput TCR immunosequencing, statistical association of individual TCRs with disease status, and machine learning to predict cytomegalovirus infection status. Because of strong linkage in the cohort, roughly five DR-DQ haplotypes were treated as single units for association and clustering.

The method was the immunoSEQ multiplex PCR assay. The multiplex PCR relied on a mix of 60 forward primers for TCR Vbeta segments and 13 reverse primers for TCR Jbeta segments. Amplification of the CDR3 region of rearranged TCR beta genes was performed with a multiplex PCR assay on genomic DNA. On the Illumina HiSeq System, the amplified TCR beta libraries were sequenced as 87-base-pair reads. For the original study's pipeline: Across the 500 to 700 repertoires, a later analysis counted tens of millions of unique TCR beta chains, roughly 11 million of which were shared by at least two donors. Raw reads were error-corrected and collapsed into unique sequences by a nearest-neighbor algorithm in which closely related sequences were merged to remove PCR and sequencing errors. To assign V, D and J gene segments, CDR3 sequences were aligned to IMGT reference sequences. For a sequence to be retained, at least a six-nucleotide match to both a V gene segment and a J gene segment was required. Rearrangements were called productive when the CDR3 lacked stop codons and stayed in frame with V and J; all others were non-productive. CDR3 was defined according to IMGT convention as the region running from the second conserved V-encoded cysteine to the conserved J-encoded phenylalanine. The earlier analysis of fewer than 750 of the donors excluded sequences that lacked an unambiguous match to a single V gene segment. An earlier analysis of just under 600 of the donors called V segments functional above 56.7% productive rearrangements and segregating when the between-donor standard deviation exceeded 5%. A statistical classification framework was developed to diagnose cytomegalovirus status using the catalog of TCR beta chain sequences. V and J gene assignment, in a later analysis, came from comparing TCR nucleotide sequences with IMGT/GENE-DB human TR gene sequences. Using the TCRdist pipeline, a later analysis assigned CDR3 sequences along with most-parsimonious VDJ recombination scenarios. A later analysis defined each TCR beta chain by its CDR3 amino acid sequence plus V-gene family, and excluded reads lacking a unique V-gene family. In a later analysis, approximately 640 highly shared, low-generation-probability nucleotide sequences were removed to address suspected cross-contamination and a sequencing artifact. A later analysis calculated a clonal expansion index for each public chain from normalized within-repertoire ranks of inferred template counts. In a later analysis, generation probabilities were computed with a VDJ recombination model fitted to out-of-frame rearrangements, and the resulting probabilities were checked against IGoR. A later analysis scored TCR-TCR, TCR-HLA and TCR-CMV co-occurrence with hypergeometric tests, applying a repertoire-size bias correction to TCR pairs. To estimate false discovery rates, a later analysis permuted the HLA or CMV assignments 20 times. A later analysis grouped co-occurring TCRs with DBSCAN, adding TCRdist sequence similarity when clustering within HLA-allele-positive subsets. Co-occurrence clustering excluded repertoires with fewer than 30,000 or more than 120,000 public chains, plus five with anomalous nucleotide sharing. TCRdb took this table from immuneACCESS and kept in-frame rearrangements with V and J called. Such tables lack part of the clones; where checked against another copy, unresolved V genes explain under half of the gap, and the rest is unexplained. That table is the source of V, J and clone size, and D and trimming were worked out from the DNA. The sample table contains about 200,000 clones; only one count was recorded for 70% to 80% of them. The ten largest clones represent under 3% of the sample.

On the study overall, not on this receptor specifically: In a later genetic analysis, a missense DCLRE1C variant was associated with V-gene and J-gene trimming of TCR beta chains, and the association was replicated in an independent cohort. The 87-base-pair reads could not distinguish some IMGT-functional V segments, including TRBV6-2 and TRBV6-3, so those segments were excluded. Three of the identified cytomegalovirus-associated TCR beta chains were confirmed in vitro to be specific for cytomegalovirus antigens. Assigning TCR associations to individual alleles was difficult when HLA alleles, especially DR and DQ, strongly co-occurred. In an earlier analysis of 587 of the donors, most TCR beta V segments appeared in productive rearrangements about 87% or about 30% of the time, broadly matching IMGT annotations. A later analysis found that TCR association rates varied across HLA loci, with DRB1 alleles showing the most associated TCRs and HLA-C alleles the fewest. Most TCR sequences were observed very rarely across donors, whereas some public TCRs were present in many individuals. Presence/absence analyses assumed roughly uniform sequencing depth across donors, an assumption that may not hold. A further reported finding was that TCR beta sequences accurately predicted the HLA-A and HLA-B alleles for most subjects in the first cohort. Cytomegalovirus status was reported to be diagnosed by the classifier with high specificity and sensitivity in both the original and validation cohorts. The authors suggested that the approach could potentially be extended to other disease states and immunological phenotypes. A total of around 150 TCR beta chains were listed by the study as associated with cytomegalovirus. In a later genetic analysis, fewer N-insertions in productive TCRs were reported among donors in an Asian-associated ancestry cluster than the roughly 700-donor mean. In a later analysis, around 17,000 TCR beta sequences were associated with specific HLA alleles at a false discovery rate of 0.05. In a later analysis, HLA-associated TCR beta chains showed more clonal expansion and lower generation probabilities than non-associated chains that were equally common. Because counts were too low, some 17 rarely observed V segments, including chromosome 9 orphons, were left out of the earlier analysis of some 600 of the donors. A later analysis reported that several top co-occurrence clusters appeared linked to parvovirus B19, influenza, CMV and Epstein-Barr virus. In this cohort, only TCR beta chains were sequenced, and detectable features were limited by the absence of alpha or paired-chain data. Correlated functional status among segregating V segments might be attributable to linkage disequilibrium, but an unknown experimental factor could not be ruled out. Immune exposure information for the cohort was limited to CMV serostatus. In a later analysis, most CMV-associated TCR beta chains were found to appear HLA-restricted, with HLA associations seemingly driven largely by CMV exposure. Because some donors lacked HLA typing at each locus, the association tests relied only on the typed subset. The sequencing pipeline was judged likely to have produced a cluster of highly shared sequence variants as a technical artifact.

The cohort comprised more than 550 healthy bone marrow donors. At the time of sampling, all cohort members were nominally healthy, though unrecorded immune exposures were likely present. The donor tested CMV seronegative, placing the donor among the 350 to 400 seronegative members of the cohort. Each donor provided a peripheral blood sample, and peripheral blood mononuclear cells were used for TCR beta sequencing. The Qiagen DNeasy Blood Extraction Kit was used to extract genomic DNA from the blood cell samples. Remarks on this clone: Its antigen is currently not known. No per-base quality is available; no much larger clone lies one base away.

A distance of 15 bases separates the germline ends of V and J, which lose 2 bases and 5 bases respectively. The CDR3, from cysteine to phenylalanine, totals 15 residues. The kept DNA is CDR3 alone, 45 bases in frame from the first base. The CDR1 and CDR2 encoded by the germline V gene are SQVTM and ANQGSEA. Sequences were obtained from PBMCs. This chain joins TRBV29-1 to TRBJ2-2; the best D guess is TRBD2, with 6 bases matching. The TCR comes from a woman aged 30 to 39 in good health and CMV-seronegative. The CDR3 region has the sequence CSVEPPGTQTGELFF. Read as DNA, the sequence is TGCAGCGTTGAACCCCCCGGGACTCAGACCGGGGAGCTGTTTTTT.